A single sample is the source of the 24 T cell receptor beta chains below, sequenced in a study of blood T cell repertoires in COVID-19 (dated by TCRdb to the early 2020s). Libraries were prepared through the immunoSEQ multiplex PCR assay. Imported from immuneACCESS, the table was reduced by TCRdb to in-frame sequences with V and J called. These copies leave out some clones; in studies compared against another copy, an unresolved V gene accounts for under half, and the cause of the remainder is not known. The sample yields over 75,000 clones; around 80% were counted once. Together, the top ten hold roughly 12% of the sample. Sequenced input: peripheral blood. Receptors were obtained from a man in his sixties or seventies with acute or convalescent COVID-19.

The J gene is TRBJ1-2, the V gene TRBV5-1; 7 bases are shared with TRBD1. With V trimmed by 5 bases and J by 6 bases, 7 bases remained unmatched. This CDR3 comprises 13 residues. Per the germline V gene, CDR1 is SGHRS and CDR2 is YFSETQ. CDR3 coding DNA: TGCGCCAGCAGACCGGGACAGTTGAATGGCTACACCTTC. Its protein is CASRPGQLNGYTF.

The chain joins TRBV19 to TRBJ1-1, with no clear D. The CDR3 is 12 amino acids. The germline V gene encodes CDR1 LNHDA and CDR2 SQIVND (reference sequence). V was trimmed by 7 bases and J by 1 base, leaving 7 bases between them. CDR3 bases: TGTGCCAGTACCGAGAGGAACACTGAAGCTTTCTTT. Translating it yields CASTERNTEAFF.

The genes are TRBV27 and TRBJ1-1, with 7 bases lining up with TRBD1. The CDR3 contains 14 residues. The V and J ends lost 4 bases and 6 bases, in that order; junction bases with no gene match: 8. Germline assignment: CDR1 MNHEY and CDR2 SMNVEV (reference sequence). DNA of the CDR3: TGTGCCAGCAGTTCTTGGACAGGAGGAGCTGAAGCTTTCTTT. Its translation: CASSSWTGGAEAFF.

The CDR3 loop reads CATSRPGTISTDTQYF. The CDR3 nucleotides are TGTGCCACCAGCAGGCCCGGGACTATAAGCACAGATACGCAGTATTTT. V usage is TRBV15 and J usage is TRBJ2-3, with 7 bases matching TRBD2. J lost 0 bases, V lost 3 bases, and 6 bases had no gene match. This CDR3 contains 16 residues. CDR1 is LNHNV and CDR2 is YYDKDF in the germline V gene (reference sequence).

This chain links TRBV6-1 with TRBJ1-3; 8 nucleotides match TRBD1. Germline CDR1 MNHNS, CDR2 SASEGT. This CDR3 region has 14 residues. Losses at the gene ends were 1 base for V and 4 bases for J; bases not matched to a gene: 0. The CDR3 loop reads CASSEGTGGNTIYF. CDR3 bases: TGTGCCAGCAGTGAAGGGACAGGGGGAAACACCATATATTTT.

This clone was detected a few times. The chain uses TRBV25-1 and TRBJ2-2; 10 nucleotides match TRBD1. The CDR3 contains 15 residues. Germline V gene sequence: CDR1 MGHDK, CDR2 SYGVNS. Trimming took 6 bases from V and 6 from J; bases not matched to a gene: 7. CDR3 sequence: CASRGQGTPPGELFF. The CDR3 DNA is TGTGCCAGCAGGGGACAGGGGACTCCACCCGGGGAGCTGTTTTTT.

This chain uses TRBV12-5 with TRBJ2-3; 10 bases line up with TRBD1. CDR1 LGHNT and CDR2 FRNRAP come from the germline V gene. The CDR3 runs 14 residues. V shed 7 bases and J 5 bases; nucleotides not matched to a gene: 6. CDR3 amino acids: CASVLDRGVDTQYF. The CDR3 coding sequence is TGTGCTAGTGTCCTGGACAGGGGGGTAGATACGCAGTATTTT. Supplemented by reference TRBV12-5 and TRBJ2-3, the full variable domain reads DARVTQTPRHKVTEMGQEVTMRCQPILGHNTVFWYRQTMMQGLELLAYFRNRAPLDDSGMPKDRFSAEMPDATLATLKIQPSEPRDSAVYFCASVLDRGVDTQYFGPGTRLTVL.

The CDR3 spells CASSLDGRPNSPLHF. Here the CDR3 DNA reads TGCGCCAGCAGCTTGGACGGCAGGCCGAATTCACCCCTCCACTTT. J is TRBJ1-6 and V is TRBV5-1; D call uncertain. CDR1 SGHRS and CDR2 YFSETQ come from the germline V gene. The ends were cut back, 0 bases at V and 7 bases at J, with 11 bases in the middle. The CDR3 runs 15 residues.

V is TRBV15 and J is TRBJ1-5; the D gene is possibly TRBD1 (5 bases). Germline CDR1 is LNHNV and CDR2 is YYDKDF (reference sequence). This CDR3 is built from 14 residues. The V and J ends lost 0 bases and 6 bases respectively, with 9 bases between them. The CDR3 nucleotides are TGTGCCACCAGCAGAGACAGGGAGGGTCAGCCCCAGCATTTT. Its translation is CATSRDREGQPQHF.

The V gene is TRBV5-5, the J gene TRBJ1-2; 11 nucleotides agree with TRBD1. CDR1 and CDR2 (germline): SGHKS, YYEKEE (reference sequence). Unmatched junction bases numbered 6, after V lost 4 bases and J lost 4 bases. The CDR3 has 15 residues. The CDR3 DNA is TGTGCCAGCAGCCCGGGACAGGGGGTACCCTATGGCTACACCTTC. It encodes CASSPGQGVPYGYTF.

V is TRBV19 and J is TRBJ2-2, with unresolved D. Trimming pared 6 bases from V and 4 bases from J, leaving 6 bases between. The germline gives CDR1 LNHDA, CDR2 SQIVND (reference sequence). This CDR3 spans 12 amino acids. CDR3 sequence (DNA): TGTGCCAGTAGGGGCACCACCGGGGAGCTGTTTTTT. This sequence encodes CASRGTTGELFF.

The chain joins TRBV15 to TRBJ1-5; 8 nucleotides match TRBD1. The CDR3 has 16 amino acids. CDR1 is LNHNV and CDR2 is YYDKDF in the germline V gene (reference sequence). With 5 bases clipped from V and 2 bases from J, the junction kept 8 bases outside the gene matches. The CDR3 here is CATSVYRGVGNQPQHF. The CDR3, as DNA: TGTGCCACCAGCGTATACAGGGGGGTCGGCAATCAGCCCCAGCATTTT. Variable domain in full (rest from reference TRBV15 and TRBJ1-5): DAMVIQNPRYQVTQFGKPVTLSCSQTLNHNVMYWYQQKSSQAPKLLFHYYDKDFNNEADTPDNFQSRRPNTSFCFLDIRSPGLGDTAMYLCATSVYRGVGNQPQHFGDGTRLSIL.

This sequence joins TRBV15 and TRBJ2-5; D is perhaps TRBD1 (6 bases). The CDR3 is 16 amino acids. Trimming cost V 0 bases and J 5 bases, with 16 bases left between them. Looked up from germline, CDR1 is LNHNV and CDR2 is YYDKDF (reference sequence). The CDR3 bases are TGTGCCACCAGCAGAGACAAATTAGGGGGTCGGGAGACCCAGTACTTC. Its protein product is CATSRDKLGGRETQYF.

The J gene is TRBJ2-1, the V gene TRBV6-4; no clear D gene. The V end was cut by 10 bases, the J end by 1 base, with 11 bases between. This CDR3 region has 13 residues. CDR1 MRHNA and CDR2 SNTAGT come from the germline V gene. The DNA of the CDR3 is TGTGCCACCTCCCCCAGTTCCTACAATGAGCAGTTCTTC. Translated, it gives CATSPSSYNEQFF.

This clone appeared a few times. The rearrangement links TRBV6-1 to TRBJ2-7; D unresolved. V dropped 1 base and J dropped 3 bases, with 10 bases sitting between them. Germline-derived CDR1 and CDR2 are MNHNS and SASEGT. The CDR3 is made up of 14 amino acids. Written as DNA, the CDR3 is TGTGCCAGCAGTGAAGGAGACACCCACTACGAGCAGTACGTC. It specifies CASSEGDTHYEQYV.

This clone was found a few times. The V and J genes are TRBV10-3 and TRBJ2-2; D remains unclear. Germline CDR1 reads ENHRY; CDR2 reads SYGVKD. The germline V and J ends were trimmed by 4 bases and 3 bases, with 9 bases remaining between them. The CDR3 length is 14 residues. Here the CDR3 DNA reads TGTGCCATCAGTGGGTCCCCGGACACCGGGGAGCTGTTTTTT. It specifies CAISGSPDTGELFF.

DNA of the CDR3: TGTGCCAGCAGCTCTCAGGGGGCCGACAACGAGCAGTACTTC. This codes for CASSSQGADNEQYF. The rearrangement joins TRBV7-3 to TRBJ2-7; the match to TRBD1 covers 8 bases. After removal of 4 bases from V and 5 bases from J, the junction contained 7 bases not matched to a gene. Germline values: CDR1 SGHTA, CDR2 FQGTGA. This CDR3 is built from 14 residues.

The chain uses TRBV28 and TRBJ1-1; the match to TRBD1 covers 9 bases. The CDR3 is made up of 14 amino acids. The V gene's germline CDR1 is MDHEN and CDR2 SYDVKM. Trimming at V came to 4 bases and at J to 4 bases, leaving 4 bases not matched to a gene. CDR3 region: CASSSTGGFTEAFF. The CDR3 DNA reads TGTGCCAGCAGTTCGACAGGGGGGTTCACTGAAGCTTTCTTT.

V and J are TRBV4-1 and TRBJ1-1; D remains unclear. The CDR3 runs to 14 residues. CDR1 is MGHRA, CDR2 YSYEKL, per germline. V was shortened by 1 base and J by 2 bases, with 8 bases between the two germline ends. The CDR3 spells CASSQGAGNTEAFF. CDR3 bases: TGCGCCAGCAGCCAAGGGGCCGGTAACACTGAAGCTTTCTTT.

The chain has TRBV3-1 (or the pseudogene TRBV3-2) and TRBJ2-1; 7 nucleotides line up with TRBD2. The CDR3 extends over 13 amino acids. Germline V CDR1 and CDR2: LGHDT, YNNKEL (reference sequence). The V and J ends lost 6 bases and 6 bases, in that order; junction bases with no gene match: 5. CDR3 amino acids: CASSLLATNEQFF. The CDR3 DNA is TGTGCCAGCAGTTTACTAGCGACCAATGAGCAGTTCTTC.

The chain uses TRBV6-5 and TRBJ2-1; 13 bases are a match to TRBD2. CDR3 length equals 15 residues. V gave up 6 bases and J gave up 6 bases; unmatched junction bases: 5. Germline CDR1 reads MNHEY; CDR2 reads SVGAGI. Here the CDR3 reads CASRLAGGPGNEQFF. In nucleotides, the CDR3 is TGTGCCAGCAGACTAGCGGGGGGGCCTGGCAATGAGCAGTTCTTC.

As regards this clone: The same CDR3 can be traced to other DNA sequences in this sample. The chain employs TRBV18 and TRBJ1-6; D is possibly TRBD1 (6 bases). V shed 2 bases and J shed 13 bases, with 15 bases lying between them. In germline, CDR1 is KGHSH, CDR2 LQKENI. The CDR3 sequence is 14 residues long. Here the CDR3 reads CASSPGRGGSPLHF. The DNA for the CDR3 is TGTGCCAGCTCACCAGGCAGGGGTGGGTCGCCCCTCCACTTT. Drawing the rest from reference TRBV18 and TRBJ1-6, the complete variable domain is NAGVMQNPRHLVRRRGQEARLRCSPMKGHSHVYWYRQLPEEGLKFMVYLQKENIIDESGMPKERFSAEFPKEGPSILRIQQVVRGDSAAYFCASSPGRGGSPLHFGNGTRLTVT.

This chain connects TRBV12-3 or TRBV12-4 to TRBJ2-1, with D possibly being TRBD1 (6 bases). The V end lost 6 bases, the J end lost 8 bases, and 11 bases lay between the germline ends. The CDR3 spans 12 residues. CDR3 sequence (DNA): TGTGCCAGCAGGCTCAGGGGCGATGAGCAGTTCTTC. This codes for CASRLRGDEQFF.

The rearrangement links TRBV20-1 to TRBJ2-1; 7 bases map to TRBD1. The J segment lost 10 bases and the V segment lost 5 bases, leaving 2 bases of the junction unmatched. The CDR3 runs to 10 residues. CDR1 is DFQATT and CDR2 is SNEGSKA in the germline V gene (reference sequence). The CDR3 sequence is CSAGDREQFF. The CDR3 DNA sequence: TGCAGTGCTGGGGACAGAGAGCAGTTCTTC.